This T cell receptor beta chain was documented in a study of blood T cell repertoires in COVID-19. Clones were read by immunoSEQ multiplex PCR, and TCRdb kept only the in-frame ones, dropping some. In the table there are about 150,000 clones, more than 85% of which are singletons. This CDR3 region has 17 residues. Trimming removed 0 bases from V and 3 bases from J, with 15 bases in between. Germline assignment: CDR1 SGHRS and CDR2 YFSETQ. The sequenced sample was peripheral blood. The chain joins TRBV5-1 to TRBJ1-4; D is perhaps TRBD1 (6 bases). This TCR was recovered from a man in his 60s with active or convalescent COVID-19. DNA for the CDR3: TGCGCCAGCAGCTTGGTACAGGGCCGGCGGGCTAATGAAAAACTGTTTTTT. Protein: CASSLVQGRRANEKLFF.